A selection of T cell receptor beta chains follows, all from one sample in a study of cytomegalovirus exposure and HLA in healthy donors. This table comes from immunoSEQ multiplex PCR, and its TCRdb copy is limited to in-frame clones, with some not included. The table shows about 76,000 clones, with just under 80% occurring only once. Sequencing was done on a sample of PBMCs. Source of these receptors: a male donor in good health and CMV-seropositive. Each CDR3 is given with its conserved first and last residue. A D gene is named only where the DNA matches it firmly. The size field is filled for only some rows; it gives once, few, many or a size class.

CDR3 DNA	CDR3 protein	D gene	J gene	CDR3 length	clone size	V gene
TGTGCCAGCGGTCGTAGCGGGGCATCCTACGAGCAGTACTTC	CASGRSGASYEQYF	TRBD2	TRBJ2-7	14	-	TRBV19
TGTGCCAGCAGTTACTCTGGACAGATCTACGAGCAGTACTTC	CASSYSGQIYEQYF	-	TRBJ2-7	14	many	TRBV6-5
TGTGCCAGCAGCCAAGATCCGGCAGGGCACACTGAAGCTTTCTTT	CASSQDPAGHTEAFF	-	TRBJ1-1	15	-	TRBV14
TGCGCCAGCAGCCAAGATCTCTCCGGGGGAGTAAATACGCAGTATTTT	CASSQDLSGGVNTQYF	-	TRBJ2-3	16	once	TRBV4-3
TGTGCCAGCAGGTTGGGAGGGACATTGAACTCCGAGCAGTACTTC	CASRLGGTLNSEQYF	-	TRBJ2-7	15	-	TRBV28
TGCAGCGCCGCCAGAGCGGGAGGGTTCAATGAGCAGTTCTTC	CSAARAGGFNEQFF	TRBD2	TRBJ2-1	14	-	TRBV29-1
TGTGCCAGTAAACCAAGCGGGAGGTCTAACAATGAGCAGTTCTTC	CASKPSGRSNNEQFF	TRBD2	TRBJ2-1	15	-	TRBV19
TGTGCCAGCAGCTTGGTTCAGGGTAGCGATACGCAGTATTTT	CASSLVQGSDTQYF	-	TRBJ2-3	14	-	TRBV5-6
TGTGCCAGCAGTTTATCGGCCAGCTATGGCTACACCTTC	CASSLSASYGYTF	-	TRBJ1-2	13	-	TRBV27
TGTGCCAGCAGCTTAGAGGGGGCTCAGCCCCAGCATTTT	CASSLEGAQPQHF	TRBD1	TRBJ1-5	13	-	TRBV7-9
TGTGCCAGCAGAGAAGGGACTAGCGGGGGGAGGGTCAATGAGCAGTTCTTC	CASREGTSGGRVNEQFF	TRBD2	TRBJ2-1	17	-	TRBV6-1
TGTGCCAGCAGCTTAGGAGGGACAGGGAAGGTCGGCACTGAAGCTTTCTTT	CASSLGGTGKVGTEAFF	TRBD1	TRBJ1-1	17	-	TRBV7-9
TGTGCCAGCAGCTCTGGGGCTAAGGCAGGGATAAACGAGCAGTACTTC	CASSSGAKAGINEQYF	-	TRBJ2-7	16	-	TRBV5-8
TGTGCCAGCAGTTCTCAGGTGAACACTGAAGCTTTCTTT	CASSSQVNTEAFF	-	TRBJ1-1	13	-	TRBV6-5
TGTGCCAGCAGAGAGACAGGCGCAAACACCATATATTTT	CASRETGANTIYF	-	TRBJ1-3	13	-	TRBV9
TGTGCCAGCCGACAATTAGCCAAAAACATTCAGTACTTC	CASRQLAKNIQYF	-	TRBJ2-4	13	-	TRBV6-5
TGCGCCAGCAGCCAACTACAGGGATACAATGAGCAGTTCTTC	CASSQLQGYNEQFF	-	TRBJ2-1	14	-	TRBV5-1
TGTGCCAGCAGCGCCGGGACAGGGATCTACGAGCAGTACTTC	CASSAGTGIYEQYF	TRBD1	TRBJ2-7	14	-	TRBV28
TGTGCCAGCAGCCACCACCCGGGACAGGGCTCCTACGAGCAGTACTTC	CASSHHPGQGSYEQYF	TRBD1	TRBJ2-7	16	-	TRBV7-2
TGTGCCTGGAGGCCCCCAGGGTCAAACACTGAAGCTTTCTTT	CAWRPPGSNTEAFF	-	TRBJ1-1	14	-	TRBV30
TGTGCCAGCAGCTTAGAGGGAGGGGGTTCCTACGTGCAGTACTTC	CASSLEGGGSYVQYF	-	TRBJ2-5	15	-	TRBV13
TGCGCCAGCAGCCATCCCCTTAGGGGGAGTGGCAATGAGCAGTTCTTC	CASSHPLRGSGNEQFF	-	TRBJ2-1	16	-	TRBV4-1
TGTGCCAGCAGGTCCAGGGGCTATGGCTACACCTTC	CASRSRGYGYTF	-	TRBJ1-2	12	-	TRBV28
TGCGCCAGCAGCTCAACTAGCGGGAGGGTAGATGAGCAGTTCTTC	CASSSTSGRVDEQFF	TRBD2	TRBJ2-1	15	-	TRBV5-1
TGTGCCAGCACAGGGGGATCCTATGGCTACACCTTC	CASTGGSYGYTF	TRBD1	TRBJ1-2	12	-	TRBV6-1
TGTGCCAGCAGTGGAGGACCCCTGACAGGGCCCCATAGGCCCCAGCATTTT	CASSGGPLTGPHRPQHF	TRBD1	TRBJ1-5	17	-	TRBV2
TGCGCCAGCGGGAGGGGGATAGCGGGCGGCTACAATGAGCAGTTCTTC	CASGRGIAGGYNEQFF	-	TRBJ2-1	16	once	TRBV5-1
TGTGCCAGCAGCGAACAGGACAGGACTAATGAAAAACTGTTTTTT	CASSEQDRTNEKLFF	TRBD1	TRBJ1-4	15	few	TRBV28
TGTGCCAGCAGTGATGGACTAGCCCCCTACTACGAGCAGTACTTC	CASSDGLAPYYEQYF	TRBD2	TRBJ2-7	15	once	TRBV6-1
TGTGCCTGTGATAAAGGGGGGGCTGGGGCCAACGTCCTGACTTTC	CACDKGGAGANVLTF	-	TRBJ2-6	15	-	TRBV30
TGCAGCGTTCAACAGGCCTCCTACAATGAGCAGTTCTTC	CSVQQASYNEQFF	-	TRBJ2-1	13	-	TRBV29-1
TGCAGTGCTACTATTAGCGGGGCGCAGTACTTC	CSATISGAQYF	TRBD2	TRBJ2-7	11	-	TRBV20-1
TGTGCCAGCAGCGTAGGGAGCGGGGGGTCCTACGAGCAGTACTTC	CASSVGSGGSYEQYF	TRBD2	TRBJ2-7	15	once	TRBV9
TGTGCCAGCAACCCGACAGGCCTAGTCTACGAGCAGTACTTC	CASNPTGLVYEQYF	-	TRBJ2-7	14	few	TRBV6-1
TGTGCCAGCAGCCAAACGACAGGTAACGGCGAGCAGTACTTC	CASSQTTGNGEQYF	-	TRBJ2-7	14	-	TRBV5-4
TGTGCCAGCAGTGGGGGACAGAAGAATGAAAAACTGTTTTTT	CASSGGQKNEKLFF	TRBD1	TRBJ1-4	14	-	TRBV2
TGTGCCAGCAGCCACAAACCCCCGACTAGCGGGATAAAAAACACCGGGGAGCTGTTTTTT	CASSHKPPTSGIKNTGELFF	TRBD2	TRBJ2-2	20	-	TRBV4-2
TGTGCCAGCAGCCGTCGACAGGCCGGAGGTGAAAAACTGTTTTTT	CASSRRQAGGEKLFF	-	TRBJ1-4	15	-	TRBV5-6
TGTGCCAGCAGCTTAGTGAGTCTAGCGGACTACAATGAGCAGTTCTTC	CASSLVSLADYNEQFF	TRBD2	TRBJ2-1	16	-	TRBV7-9
TGCGCCAGCAGTGACGCTCCGGGGATTTACGAGCAGTACTTC	CASSDAPGIYEQYF	-	TRBJ2-7	14	-	TRBV10-2
TGTGCCAGCAGTCCCATCTACGACAGGGCCGGGGAGCTGTTTTTT	CASSPIYDRAGELFF	TRBD1	TRBJ2-2	15	-	TRBV7-8
TGCGCCACCTCGACGGGTAGCGGCTCGAGGACGCAGTATTTT	CATSTGSGSRTQYF	-	TRBJ2-3	14	few	TRBV5-1
TGTGCCAGCAGTGACGGCGGCGGCTACGAGCAGTACTTC	CASSDGGGYEQYF	-	TRBJ2-7	13	once	TRBV6-1
TGTGCCAGCAGCGCTAGCACAGATACGCAGTATTTT	CASSASTDTQYF	-	TRBJ2-3	12	-	TRBV9
TGTGCCAGCAGCTTAGGGGGACTAGCGGGAGGTTCCGAGCAGTACTTC	CASSLGGLAGGSEQYF	TRBD2	TRBJ2-7	16	-	TRBV7-9
TGTGCCATCAGTGAGTCGAGGATCCAAGAGACCCAGTACTTC	CAISESRIQETQYF	-	TRBJ2-5	14	-	TRBV10-3
TGTGCCAGCAGCCCCCGGACTAGCGGAGTGCTCGGGCAGTACTTC	CASSPRTSGVLGQYF	TRBD2	TRBJ2-7	15	-	TRBV7-2
TGTGCCAGCAGTTACCGGGAGGGGACCCAGTACTTC	CASSYREGTQYF	TRBD2	TRBJ2-5	12	-	TRBV27
TGTGCCTGGAGATCTCCAGAGGGGGCCCGGGAGACCCAGTACTTC	CAWRSPEGARETQYF	TRBD1	TRBJ2-5	15	-	TRBV30
TGTGCCAGCTCGGCCTACGAGCAGTACTTC	CASSAYEQYF	-	TRBJ2-7	10	-	TRBV28
TGTGCCAGCAGCTCAAAGGGACTAGCGGGAGTCACCGGGGAGCTGTTTTTT	CASSSKGLAGVTGELFF	TRBD2	TRBJ2-2	17	once	TRBV7-9
TGCGCCAGCAGCCACCCGGGAGGTCCCGGGGAGCTGTTTTTT	CASSHPGGPGELFF	TRBD2	TRBJ2-2	14	-	TRBV4-1
TGTGCCAGCAGCTTGGGAGCCCGGGACTATGGCTACACCTTC	CASSLGARDYGYTF	-	TRBJ1-2	14	few	TRBV5-4
TGTGCCAGCAGTCCTCCGACAGGGGTGGGCTATGGCTACACCTTC	CASSPPTGVGYGYTF	TRBD1	TRBJ1-2	15	-	TRBV28